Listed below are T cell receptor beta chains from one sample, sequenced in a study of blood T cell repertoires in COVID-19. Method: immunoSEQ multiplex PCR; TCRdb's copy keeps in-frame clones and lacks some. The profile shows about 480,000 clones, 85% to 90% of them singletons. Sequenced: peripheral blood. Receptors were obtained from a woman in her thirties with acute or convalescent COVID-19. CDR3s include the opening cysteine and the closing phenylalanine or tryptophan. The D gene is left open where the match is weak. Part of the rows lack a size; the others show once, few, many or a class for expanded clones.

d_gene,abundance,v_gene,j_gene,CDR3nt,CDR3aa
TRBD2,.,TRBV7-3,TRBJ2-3,TGTGCCAGCAGCTTAGGTACGACTAGCGGGGGCCGGAATACGCAGTATTTT,CASSLGTTSGGRNTQYF
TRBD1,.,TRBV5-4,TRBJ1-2,TGTGCCAGCAGCATCTCCGGGACAGGTTATGGCTACACCTTC,CASSISGTGYGYTF
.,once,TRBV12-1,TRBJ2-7,TGTGCCAGCAGCCTCCTCTTAAGGCCCAGCTGCAGGTACGAGCAGTACTTC,CASSLLLRPSCRYEQYF
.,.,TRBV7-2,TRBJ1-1,TGTGCCAGCAGCTCCCTTTATCGGACTGGCGTCCCGGCTTTCTTT,CASSSLYRTGVPAFF
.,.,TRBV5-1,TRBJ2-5,TGCGCCAGCAGCTTGCCGGGGGAGACCCAGTACTTC,CASSLPGETQYF
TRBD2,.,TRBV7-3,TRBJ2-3,TGTGCCAGCAGCCCCTACAGAAGCGGGGGGGCAGATACGCAGTATTTT,CASSPYRSGGADTQYF
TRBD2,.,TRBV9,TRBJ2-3,TGTGCCAGCAGCTCGACTAGCGGGGGTGTTGATACGCAGTATTTT,CASSSTSGGVDTQYF
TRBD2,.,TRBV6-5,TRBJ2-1,TGTGCCAGCAGTTACTCTCTGGGCGGGGGGGCCGGTGAGCAGTTCTTC,CASSYSLGGGAGEQFF
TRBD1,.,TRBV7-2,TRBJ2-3,TGTGCCAGCAGCACGCAGGGGGCAGATACGCAGTATTTT,CASSTQGADTQYF
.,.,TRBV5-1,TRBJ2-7,TGCGCCAGCAGCTCCTCGGGGAGAAACTACGAGCAGTACTTC,CASSSSGRNYEQYF
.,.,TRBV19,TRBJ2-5,TGTGCCAGTAGTATGCGAGAGACCCAGTACTTC,CASSMRETQYF
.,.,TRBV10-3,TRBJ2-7,TGTGCCATCAGTGCACCTCCACTAGAGGAGCAGTACTTC,CAISAPPLEEQYF
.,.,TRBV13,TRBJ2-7,TGTGCCACCAAAATCCGTGGGGGCTTGGGCGAGCAGTACTTC,CATKIRGGLGEQYF
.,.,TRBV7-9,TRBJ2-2,TGTGCCAGCAGGACCGAGGTGGGCGGGGAGCTGTTTTTT,CASRTEVGGELFF
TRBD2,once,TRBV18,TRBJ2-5,TGTGCCAGCTCACTGAATGGGCTAGCGGAAGAGACCCAGTACTTC,CASSLNGLAEETQYF
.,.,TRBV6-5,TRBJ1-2,TGTGCCAGCAGTTACCGGGACGGCCCGAGGGGGTATGGCTACACCTTC,CASSYRDGPRGYGYTF
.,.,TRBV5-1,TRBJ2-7,TGCGCCAGCAGCTTAAGGTACAGTACCTACGAGCAGTACTTC,CASSLRYSTYEQYF
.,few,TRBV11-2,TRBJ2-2,TGTGCCAGCAGCTCGCCCGCGTACACCGGGGAGCTGTTTTTT,CASSSPAYTGELFF
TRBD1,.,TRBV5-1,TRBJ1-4,TGCGCCAGCAGCTTGGGACAGGGCTCTCGGAAACTGTTTTTT,CASSLGQGSRKLFF
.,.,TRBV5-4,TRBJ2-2,TGTGCCAGCAGCTTATCACGAGGGGGTACCGGGGAGCTGTTTTTT,CASSLSRGGTGELFF
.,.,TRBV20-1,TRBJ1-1,TGCAGTGCTAGTCTCGGGAGAGAAGCTTTCTTT,CSASLGREAFF
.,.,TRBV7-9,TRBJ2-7,TGTGCCAGCAGCTTAGGTCGGGACGAGCAGTACTTC,CASSLGRDEQYF
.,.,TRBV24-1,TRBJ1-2,TGTGCCACCAGTGATTTCGGGGGTGAGGGCTACACCTTC,CATSDFGGEGYTF
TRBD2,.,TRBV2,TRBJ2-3,TGTGCCAGCAGTGATCTAGCGGGGGGCACAGATACGCAGTATTTT,CASSDLAGGTDTQYF
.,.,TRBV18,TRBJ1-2,TGTGCCAGCTCTCTCGAAGGACAGCCTTGGCCTTATGGCTACACCTTC,CASSLEGQPWPYGYTF
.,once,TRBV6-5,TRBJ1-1,TGTGCCAGCAGATCAGGGGTGAACACTGAAGCTTTCTTT,CASRSGVNTEAFF
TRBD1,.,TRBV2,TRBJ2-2,TGTGCCAGCACTCCTGACAGGGCGAACGGGGAGCTGTTTTTT,CASTPDRANGELFF
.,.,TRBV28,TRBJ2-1,TGTGCCAGCAGTTTTATCGAATCGTTAACTTACAATGAGCAGTTCTTC,CASSFIESLTYNEQFF
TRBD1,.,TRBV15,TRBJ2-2,TGTGCCACGGACAGGGGGGCCGGGGAGCTGTTTTTT,CATDRGAGELFF
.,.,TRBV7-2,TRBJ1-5,TGTGCCAGCAGCCTCCAGCGCACCCTAAATCAGCCCCAGCATTTT,CASSLQRTLNQPQHF
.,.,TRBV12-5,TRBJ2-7,TGTGCTAGTGGTTTGGTAGTGGGAGGGGGATACGAGCAGTACTTC,CASGLVVGGGYEQYF
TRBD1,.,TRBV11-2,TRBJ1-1,TGTGCCAGCAGCTTAGTAAGGGGGCTCGAGGGTATGAACACTGAAGCTTTCTTT,CASSLVRGLEGMNTEAFF
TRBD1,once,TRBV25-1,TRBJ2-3,TGTGCCAGCAGAGCACGGACAGGTAGCACAGATACGCAGTATTTT,CASRARTGSTDTQYF
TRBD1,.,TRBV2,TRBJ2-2,TGTGCCAGCAGTGGAGTAGGGGGCAAGGTTTTACGCGGGGAGCTGTTTTTT,CASSGVGGKVLRGELFF
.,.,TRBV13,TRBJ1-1,TGTGCCAGCAGCCCCGACTTGAACACTGAAGCTTTCTTT,CASSPDLNTEAFF
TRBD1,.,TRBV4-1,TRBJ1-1,TGCGCCAGCAGGACGACAGGGGGCGCGACTGAAGCTTTCTTT,CASRTTGGATEAFF
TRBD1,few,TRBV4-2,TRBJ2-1,TGTGCCAGCACGCCCGGGACAGCGAACAATGAGCAGTTCTTC,CASTPGTANNEQFF
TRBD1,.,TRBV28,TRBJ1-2,TGTGCCAGCAGTACGACAGGGGGCACCTGGCTCGATGGCTACACCTTC,CASSTTGGTWLDGYTF
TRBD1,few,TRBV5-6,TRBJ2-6,TGTGCCAGCAGCTGGACAGGGGATGGGGCCAACGTCCTGACTTTC,CASSWTGDGANVLTF
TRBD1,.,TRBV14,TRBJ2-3,TGTGCCAGCAGCCTAGACAGGGCGGATACGCAGTATTTT,CASSLDRADTQYF
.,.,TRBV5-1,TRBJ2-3,TGCGCCAGCAGCCCCGGACTGACGGGAGATACGCAGTATTTT,CASSPGLTGDTQYF
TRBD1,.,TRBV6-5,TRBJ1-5,TGTGCCAGCAGTTTAGACAGGGACCAGCCCCAGCATTTT,CASSLDRDQPQHF
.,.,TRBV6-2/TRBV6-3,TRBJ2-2,TGTGCCAGCAGTTACCACGGCGGGGACTTTGTCGGGGAGCTGTTTTTT,CASSYHGGDFVGELFF
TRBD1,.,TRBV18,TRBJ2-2,TGTGCCAGCTCACCACGACAGGGTAACACCGGGGAGCTGTTTTTT,CASSPRQGNTGELFF
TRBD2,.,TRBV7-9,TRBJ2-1,TGTGCCAGCAGTTTGGGGGGGACCTATGAGCAGTTCTTC,CASSLGGTYEQFF
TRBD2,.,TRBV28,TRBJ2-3,TGTGCCAGCAGTTTAGGCGGGGGGGGACGAGATACGCAGTATTTT,CASSLGGGGRDTQYF
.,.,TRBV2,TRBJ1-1,TGTGCCAGCAGCTTCGGGACACTTATTGAAGCTTTCTTT,CASSFGTLIEAFF
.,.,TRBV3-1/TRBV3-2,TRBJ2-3,TGTGCCAGCAGCCTCTGGGGCGGCACAGATACGCAGTATTTT,CASSLWGGTDTQYF
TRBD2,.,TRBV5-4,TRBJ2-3,TGTGCCAGCAGCTTGAGTAGCGGGGGGGATACGCAGTATTTT,CASSLSSGGDTQYF
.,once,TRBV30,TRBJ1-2,TGTGCCTGGGGGGGCGAATTCTATGGCTACACCTTC,CAWGGEFYGYTF
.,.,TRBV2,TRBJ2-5,TGTGCCAGCAGTACGGACAGACAATCGGGGACCCAGTACTTC,CASSTDRQSGTQYF
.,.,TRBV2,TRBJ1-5,TGTGCCAGCGCAGAAGTGCGCAATCAGCCCCAGCATTTT,CASAEVRNQPQHF
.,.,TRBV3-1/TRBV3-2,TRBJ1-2,TGTGCCAGCAGCCAAGAGCGCGGGGGCTACACCTTC,CASSQERGGYTF